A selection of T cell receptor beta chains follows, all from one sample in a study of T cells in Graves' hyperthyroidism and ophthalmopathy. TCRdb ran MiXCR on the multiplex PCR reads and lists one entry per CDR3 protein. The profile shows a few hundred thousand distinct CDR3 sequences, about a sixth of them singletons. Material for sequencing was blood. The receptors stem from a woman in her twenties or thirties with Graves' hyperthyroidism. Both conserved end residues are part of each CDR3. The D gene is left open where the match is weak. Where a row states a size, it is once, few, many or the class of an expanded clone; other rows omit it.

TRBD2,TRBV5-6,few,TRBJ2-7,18,TGTGCCAGCAGCTTGGGGTTTTCGGTTGCGGGAGGACTGTACGAGCAGTACTTC,CASSLGFSVAGGLYEQYF
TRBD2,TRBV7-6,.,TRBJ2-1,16,TGTGCCAGCAGCTTGGCCGGGACTAGCGGTCACAATGAGCAGTTCTTC,CASSLAGTSGHNEQFF
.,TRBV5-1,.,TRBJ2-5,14,TGCGCCAGCAGCATAGGACTTCCCTCAGAGACCCAGTACTTC,CASSIGLPSETQYF
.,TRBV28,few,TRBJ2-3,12,TGTGCCATCTCGATAAGCACAGATACGCAGTATTTT,CAISISTDTQYF
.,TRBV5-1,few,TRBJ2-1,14,TGCGCCAGCAGCTTGGGGACAGCCTCAAATGAGCAGTTCTTC,CASSLGTASNEQFF
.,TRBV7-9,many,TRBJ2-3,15,TGTGCCAGCAGCTATGGCTCCTTAGGGACAGATACGCAGTATTTT,CASSYGSLGTDTQYF
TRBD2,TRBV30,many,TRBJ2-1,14,TGTGCCTGGGAGAAGCTAGCGGGTATTAATGAGCAGTTCTTC,CAWEKLAGINEQFF
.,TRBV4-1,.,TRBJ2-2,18,TGCGCCAGCAGCCAAGAAGGATCCGAGAGGTGGAACACCGGGGAGCTGTTTTTT,CASSQEGSERWNTGELFF
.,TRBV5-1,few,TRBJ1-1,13,TGCGCCAGCAGCTTGGGGGCCCCCGCGGAAGCTTTCTTT,CASSLGAPAEAFF
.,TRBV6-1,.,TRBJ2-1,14,TGTGCCAGCTTAGGGTCCAGGGGTTACAATGAGCAGTTCTTC,CASLGSRGYNEQFF
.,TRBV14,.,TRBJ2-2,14,TGTGCCAGCAGCCAAGTAGGTCCACCCGGGGAGCTGTTTTTT,CASSQVGPPGELFF
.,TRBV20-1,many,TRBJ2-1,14,TGCAGTGCAGAAGACAGCAATCTCAACAATGAGCAGTTCTTC,CSAEDSNLNNEQFF
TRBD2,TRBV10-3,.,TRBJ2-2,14,TGTGCCATCAGTGAACTAGCGGGGACCGGGGAGCTGTTTTTT,CAISELAGTGELFF
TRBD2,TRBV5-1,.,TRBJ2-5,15,TGCGCCAGCAGCTGGACTAGCGGGAGAGGGGAGACCCAGTACTTC,CASSWTSGRGETQYF
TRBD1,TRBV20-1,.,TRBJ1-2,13,TGCAGTGCCACGGGAACAGGGGGCTATGGCTACACCTTC,CSATGTGGYGYTF
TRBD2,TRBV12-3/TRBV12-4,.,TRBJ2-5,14,TGTGCCAGCAGTGTCCATGCGGGAGGAGAGATAAGCGACTTC,CASSVHAGGEISDF
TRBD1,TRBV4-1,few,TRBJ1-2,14,TGCGCCAGCAGTCAGGGGGCGCAGGACTATGGCTACACCTTC,CASSQGAQDYGYTF
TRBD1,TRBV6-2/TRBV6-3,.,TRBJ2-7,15,TGTGCCAGCAGCCAACAACACAGGGGGCTGTACGAGCAGTACTTC,CASSQQHRGLYEQYF
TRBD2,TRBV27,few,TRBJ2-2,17,TGTGCCAGCAGTTTAAGAGTAGCGGGAGGATTTACCGGGGAGCTGTTTTTT,CASSLRVAGGFTGELFF
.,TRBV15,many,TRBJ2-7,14,TGTGCCACCAGCAGCCCTGAGGTAACCTACGAGCAGTACTTC,CATSSPEVTYEQYF
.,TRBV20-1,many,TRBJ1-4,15,TGCAGTGCTAGAGATATCGGGGCAACTAATGAAAAACTGTTTTTT,CSARDIGATNEKLFF
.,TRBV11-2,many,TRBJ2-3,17,TGTGCCAGCAGCTTAACCCTTCCGGGAGCCCGCACAGATACGCAGTATTTT,CASSLTLPGARTDTQYF
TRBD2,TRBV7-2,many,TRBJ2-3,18,TGTGCCAGCAGCACGAGGGGAAGCGGGAGTACTAGCACAGATACGCAGTATTTT,CASSTRGSGSTSTDTQYF
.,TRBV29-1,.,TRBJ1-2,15,TGCAGCGTTGGGGCGACAGCCGGTTTTAAGTTGGGCTACACCTTC,CSVGATAGFKLGYTF
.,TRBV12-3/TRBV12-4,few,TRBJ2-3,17,TGTGCCAGCAGACCCGGCCCAGGGGCCTTAGGATCAGATACGCAGTATTTT,CASRPGPGALGSDTQYF
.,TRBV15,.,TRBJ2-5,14,TGTGCCACCAGCAGAGGCCGGGACACGGAGACCCAGTACTTC,CATSRGRDTETQYF
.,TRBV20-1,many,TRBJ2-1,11,TGCATCACGGGGGCCTTAGAAGAGCAGTTCTTC,CITGALEEQFF
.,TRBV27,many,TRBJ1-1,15,TGTGCCAGCAGTGGTGCGGGACGGCCGAACACTGAAGCTTTCTTT,CASSGAGRPNTEAFF
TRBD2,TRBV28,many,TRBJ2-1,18,TGTGCCAGCAGTTTAGTTCTTAGCGGGAGAGGATCCTACAATGAGCAGTTCTTC,CASSLVLSGRGSYNEQFF
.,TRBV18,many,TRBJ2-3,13,TGTGCCAGCTCACCAATAGAAGGAGATACGCAGTATTTT,CASSPIEGDTQYF
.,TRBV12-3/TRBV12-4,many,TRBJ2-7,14,TGTGCCAGCAATCCGGGAACCTCCTCCTACGAGCAGTACTTC,CASNPGTSSYEQYF
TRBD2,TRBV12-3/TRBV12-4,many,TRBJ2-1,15,TGTGCCAGCAGACCAACTAGCGGGAGATCCGGTGAGCAGTTCTTC,CASRPTSGRSGEQFF
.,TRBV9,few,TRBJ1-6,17,TGTGCCAGCAGCGTAGACAGGAGAAGCTCCTATAATTCACCCCTCCACTTT,CASSVDRRSSYNSPLHF
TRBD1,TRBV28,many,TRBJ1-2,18,TGTGCCAGCAGTAATCGCCGGGACAGGGGGCATCTTAACTATGGCTACACCTTC,CASSNRRDRGHLNYGYTF
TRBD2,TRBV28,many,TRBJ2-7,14,TGTGCCAGCAGTTTACTAGCGGGGGTCTACGAGCAGTACTTC,CASSLLAGVYEQYF
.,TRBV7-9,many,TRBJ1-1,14,TGTGCCAGCAGCTCTGAGGCTCAGGGGAGTGAAGCTTTCTTT,CASSSEAQGSEAFF
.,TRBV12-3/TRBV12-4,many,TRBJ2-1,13,TGTGCCAGCAGTTTCGGGACCTACAATGAGCAGTTCTTC,CASSFGTYNEQFF
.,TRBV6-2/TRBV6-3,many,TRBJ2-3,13,TGTGCCAGCAGTGCGGGACCCCCTGGTACGCAGTATTTT,CASSAGPPGTQYF
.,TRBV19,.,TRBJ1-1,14,TGTGCCAGTATTTCGGGGGTTGTGAACACTGAAGCTTTCTTT,CASISGVVNTEAFF
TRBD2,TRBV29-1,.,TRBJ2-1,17,TGCAGCGCAATTGGGAGGGCCGGGAGGAGGTCCTTGAGTGAGCAGTTCTTC,CSAIGRAGRRSLSEQFF
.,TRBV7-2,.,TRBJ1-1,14,TGTGCCAGCAGCGAGACAGCCGGGAACACTGAAGCTTTCTTT,CASSETAGNTEAFF
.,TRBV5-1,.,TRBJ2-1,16,TGCGCCAGCATGTCTTTGACGCTCGTCGGGAACAATGAGCAGTTCTTC,CASMSLTLVGNNEQFF
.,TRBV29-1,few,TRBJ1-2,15,TGCAGCGCCTTTAGACAGGATCAGCCTAACTATGGCTACACCTTC,CSAFRQDQPNYGYTF
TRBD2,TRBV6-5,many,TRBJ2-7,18,TGTGCCAGCAGTTACTCGACTCCGACTAGCGGGATTCGCGACGAGCAGTACTTC,CASSYSTPTSGIRDEQYF
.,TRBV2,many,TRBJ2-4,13,TGTGCCAGCAGTGAAGATGGAGGAACCATTCAGTACTTC,CASSEDGGTIQYF
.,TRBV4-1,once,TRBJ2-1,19,TGCGCCAGCAGCCAAGATGGACACCCGGCGGGCCCCGGGGACAATGAGCAGTTCTTC,CASSQDGHPAGPGDNEQFF
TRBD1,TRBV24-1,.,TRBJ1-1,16,TGTGCCACCAGTGATCACCGGGACAGGGGGCCGGCTGAAGCTTTCTTT,CATSDHRDRGPAEAFF
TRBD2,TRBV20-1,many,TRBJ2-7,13,TGCAGTGCTTCGCTAGCGGAGTCCTACGAGCAGTACTTC,CSASLAESYEQYF
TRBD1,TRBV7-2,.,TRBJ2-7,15,TGTGCCAGCAGCTCTTTGCCGACAGGGTCGAGCGAGCAGTACTTC,CASSSLPTGSSEQYF
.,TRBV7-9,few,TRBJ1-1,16,TGTGCCAGCAGCTCCATCCCCGGGGCCGGGGGCGCTAGGGCTTTCTTT,CASSSIPGAGGARAFF
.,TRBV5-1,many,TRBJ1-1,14,TGCGCCAGCAGCGAGGACATTTTGATCACTGAAGCTTTCTTT,CASSEDILITEAFF
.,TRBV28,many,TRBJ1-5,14,TGTGCCAGCAGTTATCCTAGGGGGAGCCAGCCCCAGCATTTT,CASSYPRGSQPQHF
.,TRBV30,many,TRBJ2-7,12,TGTGCCTGGAAGGACGGGGAGTTGGAGCAGTACTTC,CAWKDGELEQYF